These 6 T cell receptor beta chains were all obtained from the same sample, sequenced in a study of post-analysis software for immune sequencing data. Study-wide results and limits: Several TRBV segments (TRBV5-6, TRBV5-1 and TRBV20-1 among them) occurred more frequently in patients than in controls.

Unique molecular identifiers had been added to the TCR beta cDNA libraries. One entry per CDR3 protein results from TCRdb running MiXCR on the PCR reads. In the table there are around 500,000 distinct CDR3 sequences, around 36% of which are singletons. What these receptors recognize is not known. Sequencing input: blood. The receptor source for this set is a girl aged 2-17 years with multiple sclerosis.

Only a few counts were recorded for this clonotype. The J gene is TRBJ2-1, the V gene TRBV27, with D maybe TRBD2 (7 bases). Deletions cut 5 bases from V and 10 bases from J, with 27 bases between. Germline V gene sequence: CDR1 MNHEY, CDR2 SMNVEV (reference sequence). This CDR3 is built from 17 residues. The CDR3 DNA follows: TGTGCCAGCAGTACCCTAGGAGCGCGGGGGCTCACCCAGGAGCAGTTCTTC. Translating it yields CASSTLGARGLTQEQFF.

This chain joins TRBV10-2 and TRBJ1-6; unclear D gene. Germline V gene data show CDR1 as WSHSY and CDR2 as SAAADI. Trimming cost V 0 bases and J 7 bases, with 4 bases left between them. CDR3 length: 13 amino acids. As DNA, the CDR3 is TGCGCCAGCAGTGAGTCGGGAAATTCACCCCTCCACTTT. This gives the protein CASSESGNSPLHF.

This clonotype was found a few times. The CDR3 loop reads CASSSTGWEQETQYF. DNA of the CDR3: TGTGCCAGCAGTTCGACAGGGTGGGAACAAGAGACCCAGTACTTC. The rearrangement uses TRBV6-6 and TRBJ2-5, with 7 positions matching TRBD1. Germline V gene data show CDR1 as MNHNY and CDR2 as SVGAGI (reference sequence). Trimming at V came to 4 bases and at J to 2 bases, leaving 7 bases not matched to a gene. This CDR3 has 15 amino acids.

This clonotype was seen a few times. As DNA, the CDR3 is TGTGCCAGCAGCTTAAATGCGGCAGGCCGCACTGAAGCTTTCTTT. It encodes CASSLNAAGRTEAFF. The rearrangement links TRBV7-2 to TRBJ1-1; D gene unclear. Germline CDR1 SGHTA, CDR2 FQGNSA. This CDR3 has 15 amino acids. Deletions cut 2 bases from V and 4 bases from J, with 14 bases between.

This chain connects TRBV6-5 to TRBJ1-2; D not resolved. V lost 5 bases, J lost 3 bases, and 16 bases lay in between. This CDR3 is 15 amino acids long. CDR1 is MNHEY, CDR2 SVGAGI, per germline. DNA for the CDR3: TGTGCCAGCAGTGACCCCCAAGGAGGCTACTATGGCTACACCTTC. Translating gives CASSDPQGGYYGYTF.

V usage is TRBV11-2 and J usage is TRBJ2-5; D possibly corresponds to TRBD2 (6 bases). Deletions cut 4 bases from V and 2 bases from J, with 11 bases between. The V gene's germline CDR1 is SGHAT and CDR2 FQNNGV. The CDR3 has 14 residues. CDR3 sequence: CASSSLDYQETQYF. The CDR3 DNA sequence: TGTGCCAGCAGCTCCTTGGACTATCAAGAGACCCAGTACTTC.